The source of this TCR beta chain is a study of T cells in Graves' hyperthyroidism and ophthalmopathy. RNA transcripts were the template for amplifying TCR beta CDR3 regions. HTBI primers were employed in a first-round RT-PCR of the TCR CDR3. TCRdb passed the multiplex PCR reads through MiXCR, listing each CDR3 protein once. The sample consists of 370,000 or so distinct CDR3 sequences, 15% to 19% of them appearing once. CDR3 length: 16 residues. Per germline, CDR1 SGHRS and CDR2 YFSETQ. Losses at the gene ends were 2 bases for V and 6 bases for J; bases not matched to a gene: 9. This chain uses TRBV5-1 with TRBJ2-1, with TRBD2 matching 9 bases. This receptor was obtained from a woman aged 18-29 years with Graves' hyperthyroidism that later progressed to Graves' ophthalmopathy. Material: blood. The DNA for the CDR3 is TGCGCCAGCAGCTTAGGCGGCGGGAGGGGACCCAATGAGCAGTTCTTC. Amino acid sequence: CASSLGGGRGPNEQFF.